Reported below is one TCR beta chain. Antigen specificity is unknown. The CDR3 totals 14 residues. Trimming shortened V by 6 bases and J by 1 base, and 12 bases separated the two germline ends. Germline CDR1 SEHNR, CDR2 FQNEAQ (reference sequence). TCRdb passed the RT-PCR reads through MiXCR, listing each CDR3 protein once. The table includes 450,000 to 700,000 distinct CDR3 sequences, about 15% detected once. This entry comes from a study of response to subunit inactivated influenza vaccine. General study results and limits: There was a suggestion from the authors that each seasonal influenza vaccination recruits few new T cells.

Sequencing was performed on PBMCs from blood, taken 11 to 12 days after vaccination. This clonotype originated in a man aged 45-65 years who received an inactivated influenza vaccine. The chain carries TRBV7-9 and TRBJ1-1, with D possibly TRBD1 on 6 matching bases. CDR3 DNA sequence: TGTGCCAGCAGTCCGAAGGACAGGAACACTGAAGCTTTCTTT. Its protein is CASSPKDRNTEAFF. The complete variable domain, with remaining parts taken from reference TRBV7-9 and TRBJ1-1, reads DTGVSQNPRHKITKRGQNVTFRCDPISEHNRLYWYRQTLGQGPEFLTYFQNEAQLEKSRLLSDRFSAERPKGSFSTLEIQRTEQGDSAMYLCASSPKDRNTEAFFGQGTRLTVV.